Listed below are T cell receptor beta chains from one sample, sequenced in a study of blood T cell repertoires in COVID-19. Assay used: immunoSEQ multiplex PCR; TCRdb lists only in-frame clones, some missing. Among some 400,000 clones, around 87% were seen once, and the ten largest hold over 9.5%. Sequenced: peripheral blood. Source of these receptors: a woman in her 30s with COVID-19, enrolled during active disease. Each CDR3 is given with its conserved first and last residue. Fields, in order: J gene, V gene, clone size, D gene, CDR3 DNA, CDR3 protein. A D gene is named only where the DNA matches it firmly. Size values are once, few and many counts, or a class for expanded clones, and some rows have none.

>TRBJ2-7|TRBV4-1|.|.
TGCGCCAGCAGCCAAGGGTTAAGCGGGTACGAGCAGTACTTC
CASSQGLSGYEQYF
>TRBJ1-6|TRBV19|few|TRBD1
TGTGCCAGTAGTAGAGGGACAGGGGACTCACCCCTCCACTTT
CASSRGTGDSPLHF
>TRBJ1-2|TRBV6-5|many|.
TGTGCCAGCATTCCTACCACAGGGTCAAACTATGGCTACACCTTC
CASIPTTGSNYGYTF
>TRBJ2-7|TRBV28|.|TRBD2
TGTGCCAGCAGCCTCAACCGACTAGCGGGAGGCTACGAGCAGTACTTC
CASSLNRLAGGYEQYF
>TRBJ1-2|TRBV28|once|TRBD1
TGTGCCAGCAGGGCGGACAGGTTATATGGCTACACCTTC
CASRADRLYGYTF
>TRBJ2-3|TRBV5-1|.|.
TGCGCCAGCAGCTCCCTCATCTCGGCAGATACGCAGTATTTT
CASSSLISADTQYF
>TRBJ2-2|TRBV10-3|.|.
TGTGCCATCAGTGACAGGGGTACCGGGGAGCTGTTTTTT
CAISDRGTGELFF
>TRBJ2-7|TRBV10-3|.|TRBD1
TGTGCCATCAGAGGGGGCGCGGGTTACGAGCAGTACTTC
CAIRGGAGYEQYF
>TRBJ1-5|TRBV28|once|.
TGTGCCAGCGGTCAGGGAAGCAATCAGCCCCAGCATTTT
CASGQGSNQPQHF
>TRBJ2-7|TRBV6-5|.|TRBD2
TGTGCCAGCAGTTACGATAGCGGGTTAAGGGACGAGCAGTACTTC
CASSYDSGLRDEQYF
>TRBJ2-3|TRBV10-3|.|TRBD2
TGTGCCATCAGGGGGATTAGCGGGAGGTCTGGCACAGATACGCAGTATTTT
CAIRGISGRSGTDTQYF